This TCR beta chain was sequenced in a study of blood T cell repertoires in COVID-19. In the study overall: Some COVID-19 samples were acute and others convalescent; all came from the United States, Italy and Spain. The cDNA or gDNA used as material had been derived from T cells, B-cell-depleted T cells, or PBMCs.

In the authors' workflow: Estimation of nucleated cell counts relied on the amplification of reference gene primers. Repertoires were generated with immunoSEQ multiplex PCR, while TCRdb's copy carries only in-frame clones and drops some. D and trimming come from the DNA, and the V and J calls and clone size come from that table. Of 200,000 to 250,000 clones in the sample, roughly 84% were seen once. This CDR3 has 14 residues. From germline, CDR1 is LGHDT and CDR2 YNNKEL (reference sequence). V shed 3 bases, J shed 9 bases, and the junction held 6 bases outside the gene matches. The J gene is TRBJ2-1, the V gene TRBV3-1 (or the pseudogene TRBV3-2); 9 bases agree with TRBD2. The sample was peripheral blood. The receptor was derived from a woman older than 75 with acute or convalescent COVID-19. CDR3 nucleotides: TGTGCCAGCAGCCAGTCGCGGGGGGGCTCTGAGCAGTTCTTC. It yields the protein CASSQSRGGSEQFF.